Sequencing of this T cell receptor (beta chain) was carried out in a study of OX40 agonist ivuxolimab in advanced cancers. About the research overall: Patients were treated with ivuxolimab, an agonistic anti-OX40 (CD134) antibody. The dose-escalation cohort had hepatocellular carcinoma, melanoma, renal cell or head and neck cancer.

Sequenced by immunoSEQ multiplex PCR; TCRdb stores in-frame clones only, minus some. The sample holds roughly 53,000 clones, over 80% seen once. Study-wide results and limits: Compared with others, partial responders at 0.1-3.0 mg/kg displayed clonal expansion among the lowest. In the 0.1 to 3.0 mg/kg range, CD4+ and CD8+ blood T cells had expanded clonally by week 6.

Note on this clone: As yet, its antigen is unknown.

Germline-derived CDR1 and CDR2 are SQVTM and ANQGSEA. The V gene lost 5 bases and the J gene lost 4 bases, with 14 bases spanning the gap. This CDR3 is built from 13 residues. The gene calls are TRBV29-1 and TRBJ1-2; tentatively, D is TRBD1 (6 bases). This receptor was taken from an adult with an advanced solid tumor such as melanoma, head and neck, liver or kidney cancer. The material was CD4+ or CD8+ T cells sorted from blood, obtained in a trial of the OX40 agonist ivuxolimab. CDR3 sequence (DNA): TGCAGCGTTAAGGGGGACCCAGGCTATGGCTACACCTTC. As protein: CSVKGDPGYGYTF. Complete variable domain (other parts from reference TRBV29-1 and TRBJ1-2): SAVISQKPSRDICQRGTSLTIQCQVDSQVTMMFWYRQQPGQSLTLIATANQGSEATYESGFVIDKFPISRPNLTFSTLTVSNMSPEDSSIYLCSVKGDPGYGYTFGSGTRLTVV.